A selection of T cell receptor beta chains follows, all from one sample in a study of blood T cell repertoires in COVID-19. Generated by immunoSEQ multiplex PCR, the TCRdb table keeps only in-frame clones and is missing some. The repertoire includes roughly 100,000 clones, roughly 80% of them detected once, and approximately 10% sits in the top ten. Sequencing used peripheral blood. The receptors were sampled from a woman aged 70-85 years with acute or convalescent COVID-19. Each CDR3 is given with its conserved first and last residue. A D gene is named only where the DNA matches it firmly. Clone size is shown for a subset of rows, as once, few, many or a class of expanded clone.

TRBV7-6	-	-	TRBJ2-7	TGTGCCAGCAGCTCTTTTCGCTCCTACGAGCAGTACTTC	CASSSFRSYEQYF
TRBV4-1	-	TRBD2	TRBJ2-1	TGCGCCAGCAGCCAAGATCCCACCTTGACTAGCAGCGCCTACAATGAGCAGTTCTTC	CASSQDPTLTSSAYNEQFF
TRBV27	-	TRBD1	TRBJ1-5	TGTGCCAGCAGTTTATTCGCAGGGGGAGGTCAGCCCCAGCATTTT	CASSLFAGGGQPQHF
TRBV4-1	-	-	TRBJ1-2	TGCGCCAGCAGCCAAGGACAGTCTAACTATGGCTACACCTTC	CASSQGQSNYGYTF
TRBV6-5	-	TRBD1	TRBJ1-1	TGTGCCAGCCAGAACTCAGGGACAGGGGGCACTGAAGCTTTCTTT	CASQNSGTGGTEAFF
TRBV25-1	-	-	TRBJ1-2	TGTGCCAGCAGTGAATACGGGGTTGGGGTCTATGGCTACACCTTC	CASSEYGVGVYGYTF
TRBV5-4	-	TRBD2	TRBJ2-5	TGTGCCAGCAGCACCGGGACTAGCGGGGGGGAAGAGACCCAGTACTTC	CASSTGTSGGEETQYF
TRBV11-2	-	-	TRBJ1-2	TGTGCCAGCAGCCTAACAGGGAACCCATCGAGCTATGGCTACACCTTC	CASSLTGNPSSYGYTF
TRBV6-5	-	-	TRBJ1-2	TGTGCCAGCAGTTCACAGGGAGGGGATAGTGGCTACACCTTC	CASSSQGGDSGYTF
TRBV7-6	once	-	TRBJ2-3	TGTGCCAGCAGCTTAACCAGGGCGAGCACAGATACGCAGTATTTT	CASSLTRASTDTQYF
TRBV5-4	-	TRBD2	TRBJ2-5	TGTGCCAGCAGCTGGGGGGGGGTACAAGAGACCCAGTACTTC	CASSWGGVQETQYF